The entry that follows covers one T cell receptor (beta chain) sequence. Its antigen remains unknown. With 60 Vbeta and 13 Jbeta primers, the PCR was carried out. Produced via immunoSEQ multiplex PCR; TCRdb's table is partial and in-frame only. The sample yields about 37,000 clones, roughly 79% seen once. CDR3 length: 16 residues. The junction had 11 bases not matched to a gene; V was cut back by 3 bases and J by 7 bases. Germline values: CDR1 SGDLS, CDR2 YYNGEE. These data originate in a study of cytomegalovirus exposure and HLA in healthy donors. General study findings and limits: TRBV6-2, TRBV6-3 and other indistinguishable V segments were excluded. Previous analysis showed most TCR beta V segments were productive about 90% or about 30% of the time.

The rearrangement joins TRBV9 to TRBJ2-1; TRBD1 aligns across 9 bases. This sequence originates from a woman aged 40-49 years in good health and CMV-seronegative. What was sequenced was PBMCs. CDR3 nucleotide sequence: TGTGCCAGCAGCGGCACCGGGACAGGGAGACAAAATGAGCAGTTCTTC. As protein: CASSGTGTGRQNEQFF.